Listed below are T cell receptor beta chains from one sample, sequenced in a study of blood T cell repertoires in COVID-19. Method: immunoSEQ multiplex PCR; TCRdb's copy keeps in-frame clones and lacks some. The table records more than 250,000 clones, about four fifths of them present only once. The sequencing sample was made of peripheral blood. All receptors come from a woman in her fifties or sixties with acute or convalescent COVID-19. Each CDR3 is given without its conserved first and last residue. Fields, in order: V gene, J gene, CDR3 protein.

>TRBV9|TRBJ1-1
ASSPLAGTEAF
>TRBV18|TRBJ1-5
ASRGAGSNQPQH
>TRBV11-2|TRBJ1-2
ASSSLRTVLSGYT
>TRBV7-9|TRBJ1-2
ASSSGQGELDGYT
>TRBV24-1|TRBJ2-5
ATSEGGTGRETQY
>TRBV3-1/TRBV3-2|TRBJ2-3
ASSQDSSGRAKDTQY
>TRBV18|TRBJ2-7
ASSPFDRGLAYEQY
>TRBV6-5|TRBJ1-2
ASSQGNYGYT
>TRBV24-1|TRBJ2-7
ATSDLETVGHEQY
>TRBV9|TRBJ2-7
ASSVSAGISYEQY
>TRBV6-5|TRBJ2-1
ASRRDREINEQF
>TRBV29-1|TRBJ2-1
SGVPGTGIQNEQF
>TRBV19|TRBJ2-3
ASSIGGVSTDTQY
>TRBV19|TRBJ2-1
ASSDDGREYKDEQF
>TRBV5-6|TRBJ2-6
ASSGDRAGANVLT
>TRBV24-1|TRBJ1-5
ATQGQGSAYSNQPQH
>TRBV12-5|TRBJ1-1
ASGGQGTLTEAF
>TRBV11-2|TRBJ2-1
ASSLGLSYNEQF
>TRBV20-1|TRBJ2-7
SASASREQY
>TRBV27|TRBJ2-7
ASSFAGNSYEQY
>TRBV5-4|TRBJ1-6
ASTQRGNSPLH
>TRBV7-8|TRBJ1-2
ASSPKIQVSGYT
>TRBV2|TRBJ1-2
ASSYGQLNYGYT
>TRBV30|TRBJ1-4
AWSLNPSGQGAGLF
>TRBV7-9|TRBJ2-6
ASSFVGRGRTGANVLT
>TRBV2|TRBJ1-4
ASIKGDYEGKLF
>TRBV2|TRBJ2-1
ASSEESHPGNEQF
>TRBV10-1|TRBJ2-3
ASSRSRDRTDTQY
>TRBV27|TRBJ2-2
ASSLLPGLIVTGELF
>TRBV7-2|TRBJ2-2
ASSMSRDKSRAGELF
>TRBV15|TRBJ2-3
ATSRAGETDTQY
>TRBV2|TRBJ1-1
ASSRTGNTDTEAF
>TRBV11-3|TRBJ1-1
ASSLFGDTEAF
>TRBV6-5|TRBJ2-1
ASSYSSYEQF
>TRBV25-1|TRBJ1-2
ASSKAGPDYGYT
>TRBV5-6|TRBJ2-7
ASSTGTVPYEQY
>TRBV3-1/TRBV3-2|TRBJ2-3
ASSQVAGGSTDTQY
>TRBV12-3/TRBV12-4|TRBJ1-2
ASSFQGNYGYT
>TRBV12-3/TRBV12-4|TRBJ2-7
ASSFSTGYEQY
>TRBV30|TRBJ1-6
AWGTRANSPLH
>TRBV6-5|TRBJ1-3
ASSYSEASGNTIY
>TRBV19|TRBJ2-4
ASSMEWEGNIQY
>TRBV6-5|TRBJ2-5
ASRLGQERRETQY
>TRBV7-2|TRBJ1-3
ASSLNGGMLSGNTIY
>TRBV2|TRBJ2-1
ASSVRGAVNEQF
>TRBV7-3|TRBJ2-1
ASSPLQGPEQF
>TRBV27|TRBJ2-5
ASSHGTSGRADQETQY
>TRBV19|TRBJ2-3
ASSNRAQPTDTQY
>TRBV5-4|TRBJ1-1
ASSLGQGGDEAF
>TRBV2|TRBJ2-1
ASRKTSGSYNEQF
>TRBV19|TRBJ1-6
ASSIPGSSSPLH
>TRBV5-1|TRBJ1-2
ASSLYGDGYT
>TRBV3-1/TRBV3-2|TRBJ2-7
ASSPNAGGDEQY
>TRBV4-1|TRBJ1-5
ASSQKAGTGSNQPQH
>TRBV7-6|TRBJ2-5
ASSPEGLAYQETQY
>TRBV29-1|TRBJ1-2
SVGDRGRGYGYT
>TRBV6-5|TRBJ1-1
ASSYGAGGYTEAF
>TRBV19|TRBJ1-5
ASSAPTGGNNQPQH